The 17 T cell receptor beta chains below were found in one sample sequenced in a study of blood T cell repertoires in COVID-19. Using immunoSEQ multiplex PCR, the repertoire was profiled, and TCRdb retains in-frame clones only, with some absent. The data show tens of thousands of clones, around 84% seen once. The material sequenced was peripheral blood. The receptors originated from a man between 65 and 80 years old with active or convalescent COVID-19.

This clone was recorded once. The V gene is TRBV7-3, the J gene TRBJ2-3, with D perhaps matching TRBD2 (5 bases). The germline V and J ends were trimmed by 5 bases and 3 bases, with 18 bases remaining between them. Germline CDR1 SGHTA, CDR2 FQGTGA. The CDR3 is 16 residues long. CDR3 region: CASSPTAGRGTDTQYF. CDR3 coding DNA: TGTGCCAGCAGCCCCACGGCAGGCCGAGGGACAGATACGCAGTATTTT.

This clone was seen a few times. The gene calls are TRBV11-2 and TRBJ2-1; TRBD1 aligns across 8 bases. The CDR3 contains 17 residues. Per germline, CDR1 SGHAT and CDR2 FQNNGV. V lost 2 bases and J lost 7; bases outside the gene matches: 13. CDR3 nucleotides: TGTGCCAGCAGCTTAAATACTGTCAGGGGGCGCGGGAATGAGCAGTTCTTC. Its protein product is CASSLNTVRGRGNEQFF.

Here the CDR3 reads CASTTEGAAYGYTF. In DNA, the CDR3 is TGTGCCAGCACCACCGAAGGGGCAGCCTATGGCTACACCTTC. This chain joins TRBV3-1 (or the pseudogene TRBV3-2) and TRBJ1-2; the D gene is possibly TRBD1 (5 bases). Trimming shortened V by 7 bases and J by 4 bases, and 16 bases separated the two germline ends. This CDR3 contains 14 residues. The germline CDR1 and CDR2 sequences are LGHDT and YNNKEL (reference sequence).

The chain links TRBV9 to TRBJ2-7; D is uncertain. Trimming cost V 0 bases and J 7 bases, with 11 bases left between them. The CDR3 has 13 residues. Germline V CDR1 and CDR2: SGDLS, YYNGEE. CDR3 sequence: CASSVENLGEQYF. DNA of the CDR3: TGTGCCAGCAGCGTAGAGAATCTCGGTGAGCAGTACTTC.

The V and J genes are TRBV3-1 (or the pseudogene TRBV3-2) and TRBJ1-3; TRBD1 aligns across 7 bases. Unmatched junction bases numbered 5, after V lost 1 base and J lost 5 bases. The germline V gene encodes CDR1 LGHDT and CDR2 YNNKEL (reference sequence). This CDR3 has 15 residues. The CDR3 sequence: CASSQVTGSRNTIYF. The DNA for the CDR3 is TGTGCCAGCAGCCAAGTGACAGGGTCAAGAAACACCATATATTTT.

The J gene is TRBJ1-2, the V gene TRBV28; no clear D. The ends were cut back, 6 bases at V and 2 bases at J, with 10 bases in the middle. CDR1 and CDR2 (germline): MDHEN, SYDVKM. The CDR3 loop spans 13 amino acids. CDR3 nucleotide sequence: TGTGCCAGCAGATCTCAGGCGAACTATGGCTACACCTTC. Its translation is CASRSQANYGYTF.

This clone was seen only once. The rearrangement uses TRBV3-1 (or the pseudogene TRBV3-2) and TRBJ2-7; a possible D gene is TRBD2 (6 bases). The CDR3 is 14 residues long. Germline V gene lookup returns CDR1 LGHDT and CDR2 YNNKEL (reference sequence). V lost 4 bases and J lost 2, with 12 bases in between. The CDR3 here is CASSRRDFPYEQYF. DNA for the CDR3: TGTGCCAGCAGCCGACGGGACTTCCCCTACGAGCAGTACTTC.

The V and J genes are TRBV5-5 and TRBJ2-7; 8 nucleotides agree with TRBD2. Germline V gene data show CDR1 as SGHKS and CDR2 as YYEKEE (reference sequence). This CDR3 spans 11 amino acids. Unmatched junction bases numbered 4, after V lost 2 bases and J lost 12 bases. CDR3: CASSLAGEAYF. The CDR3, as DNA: TGTGCCAGCAGCTTAGCGGGGGAGGCGTACTTC. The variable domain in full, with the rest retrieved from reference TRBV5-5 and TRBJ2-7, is DAGVTQSPTHLIKTRGQQVTLRCSPISGHKSVSWYQQVLGQGPQFIFQYYEKEERGRGNFPDRFSARQFPNYSSELNVNALLLGDSALYLCASSLAGEAYFGPGTRLTVT.

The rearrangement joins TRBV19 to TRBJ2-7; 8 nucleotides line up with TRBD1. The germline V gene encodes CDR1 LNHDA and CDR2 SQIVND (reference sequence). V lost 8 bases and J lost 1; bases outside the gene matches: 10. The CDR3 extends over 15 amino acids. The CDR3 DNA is TGTGCCAGTTCCTTCCGACAGGGGCAGTCCTACGAGCAGTACTTC. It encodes CASSFRQGQSYEQYF.

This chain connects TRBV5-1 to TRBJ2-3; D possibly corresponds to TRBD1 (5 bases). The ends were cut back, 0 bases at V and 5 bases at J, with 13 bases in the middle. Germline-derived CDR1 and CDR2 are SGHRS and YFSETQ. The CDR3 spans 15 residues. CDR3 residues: CASSLEGVDGDTQYF. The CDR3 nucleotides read TGCGCCAGCAGCTTGGAAGGGGTTGATGGAGATACGCAGTATTTT. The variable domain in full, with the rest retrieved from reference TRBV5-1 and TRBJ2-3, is KAGVTQTPRYLIKTRGQQVTLSCSPISGHRSVSWYQQTPGQGLQFLFEYFSETQRNKGNFPGRFSGRQFSNSRSEMNVSTLELGDSALYLCASSLEGVDGDTQYFGPGTRLTVL.

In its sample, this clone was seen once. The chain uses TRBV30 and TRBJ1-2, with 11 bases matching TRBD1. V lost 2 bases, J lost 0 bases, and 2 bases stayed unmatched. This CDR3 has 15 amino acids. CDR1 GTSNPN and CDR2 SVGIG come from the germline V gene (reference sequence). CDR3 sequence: CAWSRGQGANYGYTF. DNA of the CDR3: TGTGCCTGGAGTAGGGGACAGGGGGCTAACTATGGCTACACCTTC. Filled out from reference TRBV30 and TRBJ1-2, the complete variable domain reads SQTIHQWPATLVQPVGSPLSLECTVEGTSNPNLYWYRQAAGRGLQLLFYSVGIGQISSEVPQNLSASRPQDRQFILSSKKLLLSDSGFYLCAWSRGQGANYGYTFGSGTRLTVV.

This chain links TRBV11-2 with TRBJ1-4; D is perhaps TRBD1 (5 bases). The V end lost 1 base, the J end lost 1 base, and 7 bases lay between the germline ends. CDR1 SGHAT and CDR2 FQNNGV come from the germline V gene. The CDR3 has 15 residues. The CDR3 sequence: CASSLVGGTNEKLFF. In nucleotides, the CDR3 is TGTGCCAGCAGCTTAGTCGGGGGAACTAATGAAAAACTGTTTTTT.

The CDR3 loop is CASNDPPDRGAKLFF. In DNA form, the CDR3 reads TGTGCCAGCAACGACCCCCCGGACAGGGGCGCAAAACTGTTTTTT. This chain links TRBV6-6 with TRBJ1-4; 9 bases map to TRBD1. The CDR3 extends over 15 amino acids. V lost 7 bases and J lost 10; bases outside the gene matches: 13. The germline V gene encodes CDR1 MNHNY and CDR2 SVGAGI (reference sequence).

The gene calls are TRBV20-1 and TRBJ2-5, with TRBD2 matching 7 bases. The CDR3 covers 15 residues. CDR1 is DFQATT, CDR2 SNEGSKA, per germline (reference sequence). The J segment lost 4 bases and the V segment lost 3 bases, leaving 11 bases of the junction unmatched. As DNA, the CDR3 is TGCAGTGCTAGTGCTAGCGGAGCGGGGCCAGAGACCCAGTACTTC. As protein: CSASASGAGPETQYF.

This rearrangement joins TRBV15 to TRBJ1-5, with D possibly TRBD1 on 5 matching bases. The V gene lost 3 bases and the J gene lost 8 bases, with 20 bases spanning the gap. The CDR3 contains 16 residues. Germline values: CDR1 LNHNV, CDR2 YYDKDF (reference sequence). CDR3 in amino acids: CATSSGGWGLLEPQHF. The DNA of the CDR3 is TGTGCCACCAGCAGCGGAGGGTGGGGCCTTTTGGAGCCCCAGCATTTT.

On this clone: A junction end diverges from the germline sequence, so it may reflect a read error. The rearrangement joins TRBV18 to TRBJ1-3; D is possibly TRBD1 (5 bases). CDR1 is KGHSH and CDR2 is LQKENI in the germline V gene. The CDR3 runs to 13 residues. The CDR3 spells CASSPGAGKRGEF. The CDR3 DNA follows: TGTGCCAGCTCACCGGGAGCGGGCAAAAGGGGAGAATTT.

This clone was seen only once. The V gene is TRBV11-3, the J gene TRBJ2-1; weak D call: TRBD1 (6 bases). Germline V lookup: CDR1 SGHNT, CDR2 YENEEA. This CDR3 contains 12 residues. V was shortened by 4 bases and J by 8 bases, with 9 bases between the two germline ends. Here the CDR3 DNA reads TGTGCCAGCAGCTCACAGGGCGATGAGCAGTTCTTC. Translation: CASSSQGDEQFF.